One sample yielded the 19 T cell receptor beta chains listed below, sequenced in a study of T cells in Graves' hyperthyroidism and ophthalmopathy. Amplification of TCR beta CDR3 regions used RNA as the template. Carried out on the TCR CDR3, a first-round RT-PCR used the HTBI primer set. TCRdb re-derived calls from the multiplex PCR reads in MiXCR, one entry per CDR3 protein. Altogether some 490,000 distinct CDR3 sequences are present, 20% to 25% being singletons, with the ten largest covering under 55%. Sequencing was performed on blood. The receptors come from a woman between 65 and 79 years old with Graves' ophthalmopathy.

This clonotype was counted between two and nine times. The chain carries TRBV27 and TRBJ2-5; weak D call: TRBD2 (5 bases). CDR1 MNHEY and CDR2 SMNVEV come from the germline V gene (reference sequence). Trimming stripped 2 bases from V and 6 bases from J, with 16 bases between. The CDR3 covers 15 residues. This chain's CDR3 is CASSLRTGLEQTQYF. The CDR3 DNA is TGTGCCAGCAGTTTACGAACGGGATTGGAGCAGACCCAGTACTTC.

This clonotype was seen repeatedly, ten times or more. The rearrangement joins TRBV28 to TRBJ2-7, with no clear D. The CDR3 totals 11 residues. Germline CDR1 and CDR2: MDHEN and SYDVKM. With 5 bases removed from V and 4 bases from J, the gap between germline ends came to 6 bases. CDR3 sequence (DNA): TGTGCCAGCAGTAACTTTTACGAGCAGTACTTC. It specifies CASSNFYEQYF. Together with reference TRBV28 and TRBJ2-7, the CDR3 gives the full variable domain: DVKVTQSSRYLVKRTGEKVFLECVQDMDHENMFWYRQDPGLGLRLIYFSYDVKMKEKGDIPEGYSVSREKKERFSLILESASTNQTSMYLCASSNFYEQYFGPGTRLTVT.

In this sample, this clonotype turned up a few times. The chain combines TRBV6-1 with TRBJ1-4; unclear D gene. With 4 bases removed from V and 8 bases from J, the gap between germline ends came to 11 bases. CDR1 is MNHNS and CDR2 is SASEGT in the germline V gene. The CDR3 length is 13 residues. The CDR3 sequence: CASSVQGREKLFF. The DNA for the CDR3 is TGTGCCAGCAGTGTTCAAGGGCGCGAAAAACTGTTTTTT.

CDR3 amino acids: CASSITDGELFF. Written as DNA, the CDR3 is TGTGCCAGCAGCATAACGGACGGGGAGCTGTTTTTT. J is TRBJ2-2 and V is TRBV9; D remains unclear. V lost 4 bases, J lost 7 bases, and 8 bases lay in between. CDR1 SGDLS and CDR2 YYNGEE come from the germline V gene. The CDR3 has 12 residues.

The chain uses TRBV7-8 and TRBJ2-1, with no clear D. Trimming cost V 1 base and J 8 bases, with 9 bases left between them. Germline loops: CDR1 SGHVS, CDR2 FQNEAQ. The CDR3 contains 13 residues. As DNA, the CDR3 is TGTGCCAGCAGCTTAGTGGGATGGGATGAGCAGTTCTTC. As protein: CASSLVGWDEQFF.

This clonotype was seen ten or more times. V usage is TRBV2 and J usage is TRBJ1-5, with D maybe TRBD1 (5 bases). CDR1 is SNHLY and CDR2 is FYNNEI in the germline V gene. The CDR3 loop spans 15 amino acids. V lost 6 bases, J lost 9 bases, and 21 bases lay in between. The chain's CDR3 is CASREDAGRERPQHF. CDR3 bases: TGTGCCAGCAGGGAGGACGCGGGGCGCGAGCGGCCCCAGCATTTT.

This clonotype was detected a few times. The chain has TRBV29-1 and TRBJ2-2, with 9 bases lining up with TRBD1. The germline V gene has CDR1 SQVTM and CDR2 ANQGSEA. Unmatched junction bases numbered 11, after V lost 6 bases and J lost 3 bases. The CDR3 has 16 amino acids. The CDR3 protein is CSVQPGTGSDTGELFF. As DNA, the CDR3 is TGCAGCGTCCAACCCGGGACAGGGTCGGACACCGGGGAGCTGTTTTTT.

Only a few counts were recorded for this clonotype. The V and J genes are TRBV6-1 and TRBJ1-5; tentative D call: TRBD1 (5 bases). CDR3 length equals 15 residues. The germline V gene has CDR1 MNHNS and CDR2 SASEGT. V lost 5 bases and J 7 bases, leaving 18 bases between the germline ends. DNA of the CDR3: TGTGCCAGCAGTTCTACGGGACCCCGGTGGCAGCCCCAGCATTTT. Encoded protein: CASSSTGPRWQPQHF.

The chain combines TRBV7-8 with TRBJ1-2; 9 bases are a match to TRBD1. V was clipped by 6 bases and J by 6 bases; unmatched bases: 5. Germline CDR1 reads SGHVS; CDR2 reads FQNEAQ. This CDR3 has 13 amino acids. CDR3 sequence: CASRDRGGHGYTF. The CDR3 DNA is TGTGCCAGCAGGGACAGGGGAGGCCATGGCTACACCTTC.

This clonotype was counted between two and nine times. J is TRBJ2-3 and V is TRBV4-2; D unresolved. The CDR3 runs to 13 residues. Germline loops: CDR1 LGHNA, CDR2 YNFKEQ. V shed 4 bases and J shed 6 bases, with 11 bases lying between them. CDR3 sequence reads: CASSPSRSDTQYF. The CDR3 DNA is TGTGCCAGCAGCCCGTCGAGGAGCGATACGCAGTATTTT.

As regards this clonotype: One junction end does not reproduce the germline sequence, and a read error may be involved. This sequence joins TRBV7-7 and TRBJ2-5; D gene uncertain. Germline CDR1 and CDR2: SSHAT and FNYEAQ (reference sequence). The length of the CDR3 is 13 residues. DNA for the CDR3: TGTGCTAGCAGCTGGGCGGAGCAAGAGACCCAGTACTTC. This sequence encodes CASSWAEQETQYF. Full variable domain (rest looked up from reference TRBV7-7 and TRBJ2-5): GAGVSQSPRYKVTKRGQDVTLRCDPISSHATLYWYQQALGQGPEFLTYFNYEAQPDKSGLPSDRFSAERPEGSISTLTIQRTEQRDSAMYRCASSWAEQETQYFGPGTRLLVL.

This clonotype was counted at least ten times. The DNA of the CDR3 is TGTGCCAGCAGCTTCGAGACATTGAACACTGAAGCTTTCTTT. It encodes CASSFETLNTEAFF. The chain combines TRBV7-8 with TRBJ1-1, with D hard to call. Germline V gene lookup returns CDR1 SGHVS and CDR2 FQNEAQ. Trimming shortened V by 3 bases and J by 0 bases, and 8 bases separated the two germline ends. The CDR3 loop spans 14 amino acids.

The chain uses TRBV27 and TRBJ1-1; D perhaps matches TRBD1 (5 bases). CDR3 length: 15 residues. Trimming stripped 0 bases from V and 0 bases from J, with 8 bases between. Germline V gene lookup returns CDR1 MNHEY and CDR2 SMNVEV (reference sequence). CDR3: CASSLSQGLNTEAFF. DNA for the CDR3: TGTGCCAGCAGTTTATCTCAGGGCTTGAACACTGAAGCTTTCTTT.

The CDR3 loop reads CASSEALRVAKNIQYF. In nucleotides, the CDR3 is TGTGCCAGCAGTGAAGCGCTTCGGGTAGCCAAAAACATTCAGTACTTC. This chain connects TRBV2 to TRBJ2-4; D remains ambiguous. This CDR3 has 16 amino acids. Trimming left V 0 bases short and J 0 bases short, with 9 bases between. CDR1 is SNHLY and CDR2 is FYNNEI in the germline V gene.

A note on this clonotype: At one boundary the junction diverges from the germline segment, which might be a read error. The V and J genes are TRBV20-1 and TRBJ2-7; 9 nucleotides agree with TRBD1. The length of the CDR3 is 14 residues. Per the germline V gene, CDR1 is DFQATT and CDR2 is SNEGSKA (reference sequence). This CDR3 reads CSAERQGVSGEQHF. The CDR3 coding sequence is TGCAGTGCGGAAAGACAGGGGGTTTCGGGAGAGCAGCACTTC.

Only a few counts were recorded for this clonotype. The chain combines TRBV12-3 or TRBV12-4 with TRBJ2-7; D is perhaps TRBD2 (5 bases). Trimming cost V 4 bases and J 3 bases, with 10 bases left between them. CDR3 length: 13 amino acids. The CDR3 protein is CASSYGGYYEQYF. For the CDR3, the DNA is TGTGCCAGCAGTTATGGAGGCTACTACGAGCAGTACTTC.

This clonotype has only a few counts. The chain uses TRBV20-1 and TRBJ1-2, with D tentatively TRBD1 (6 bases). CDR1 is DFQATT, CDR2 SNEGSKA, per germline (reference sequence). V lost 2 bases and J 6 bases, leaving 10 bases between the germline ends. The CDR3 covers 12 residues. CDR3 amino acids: CSARRAGDGYTF. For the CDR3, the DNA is TGCAGTGCTAGAAGAGCAGGGGATGGCTACACCTTC.

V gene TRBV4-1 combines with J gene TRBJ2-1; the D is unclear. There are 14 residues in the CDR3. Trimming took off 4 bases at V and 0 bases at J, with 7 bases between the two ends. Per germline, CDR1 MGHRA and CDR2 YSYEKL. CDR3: CASSLEPSYNEQFF. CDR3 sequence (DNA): TGCGCCAGCAGCCTTGAGCCCTCCTACAATGAGCAGTTCTTC.

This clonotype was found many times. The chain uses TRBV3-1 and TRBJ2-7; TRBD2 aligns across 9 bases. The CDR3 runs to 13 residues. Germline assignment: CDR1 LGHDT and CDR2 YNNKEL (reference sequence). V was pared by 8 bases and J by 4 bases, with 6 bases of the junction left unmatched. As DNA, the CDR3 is TGTGCCAGCTCCGAGCGGGAGGCGTACGAGCAGTACTTC. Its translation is CASSEREAYEQYF.